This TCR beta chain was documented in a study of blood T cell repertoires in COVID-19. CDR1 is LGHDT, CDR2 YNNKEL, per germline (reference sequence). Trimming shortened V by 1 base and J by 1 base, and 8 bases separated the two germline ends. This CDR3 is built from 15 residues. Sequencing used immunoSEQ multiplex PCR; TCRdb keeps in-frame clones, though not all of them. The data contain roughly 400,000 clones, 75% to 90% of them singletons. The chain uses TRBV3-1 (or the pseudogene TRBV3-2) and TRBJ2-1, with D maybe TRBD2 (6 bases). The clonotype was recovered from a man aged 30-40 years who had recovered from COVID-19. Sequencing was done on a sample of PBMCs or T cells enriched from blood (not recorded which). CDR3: CASSQVGTSYNEQFF. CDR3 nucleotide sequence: TGTGCCAGCAGCCAAGTGGGGACTTCCTACAATGAGCAGTTCTTC.